The 30 T cell receptor beta chains presented below share a single source sample, sequenced in a study of shared clonotypes between healthy human individuals. The assay was immunoSEQ multiplex PCR, and TCRdb's table has in-frame clones only and misses some. The sample yields hundreds of thousands of clones, around two thirds seen once. Sequenced material: memory CD4+ T cells sorted from blood. Noted subset: CD45RA-negative fraction. These receptor sequences come from a woman aged 25 to 45 in good health.

A remark on this clone: This clone may be a read error of a much larger clone one base away. Different DNA sequences within this sample yield the same CDR3. This rearrangement joins TRBV28 to TRBJ1-1; D not resolved. The V gene's germline CDR1 is MDHEN and CDR2 SYDVKM. The CDR3 is 12 residues long. Trimming took off 2 bases at V and 3 bases at J, with 4 bases between the two ends. The CDR3 sequence is CASSLVDTEAFF. CDR3 nucleotide sequence: TGTGCCAGCAGTTTAGTGGACACTGAAGCTTTCTTT.

The V and J genes are TRBV7-8 and TRBJ2-1, with 10 bases matching TRBD1. The CDR3 contains 16 residues. Trimming took 5 bases from V and 2 from J; bases not matched to a gene: 6. Germline V gene sequence: CDR1 SGHVS, CDR2 FQNEAQ. Written as DNA, the CDR3 is TGTGCCAGCAGCGCGCGGACAGGGGGGACCTACAATGAGCAGTTCTTC. Amino acid sequence: CASSARTGGTYNEQFF.

V usage is TRBV10-1 and J usage is TRBJ2-2, with TRBD1 matching over 10 bases. Trimming at V came to 4 bases and at J to 7 bases, leaving 6 bases not matched to a gene. CDR3 length equals 15 residues. CDR1 is WNHNN and CDR2 is SYGVQD in the germline V gene (reference sequence). The CDR3 nucleotides read TGCGCCAGCAGTGTCGGACAGGGGGATAACGGGGAGCTGTTTTTT. Translating it yields CASSVGQGDNGELFF.

This chain links TRBV18 with TRBJ1-1; no reliable D call. From germline, CDR1 is KGHSH and CDR2 LQKENI. This CDR3 region has 15 residues. Trimming stripped 3 bases from V and 0 bases from J, with 11 bases between. CDR3 sequence: CASSPAGSVNTEAFF. Written as DNA, the CDR3 is TGTGCCAGCTCACCGGCGGGTTCGGTGAACACTGAAGCTTTCTTT.

This clone was seen a few times. The rearrangement uses TRBV7-6 and TRBJ2-1, with 11 bases aligning to TRBD2. Per germline, CDR1 SGHVS and CDR2 FNYEAQ. J gave up 2 bases and V 1 base, and 4 bases lay outside the gene matches. This CDR3 has 17 residues. In DNA, the CDR3 is TGTGCCAGCAGCTTAGGGCTAGCGGGAGGACCCTACAATGAGCAGTTCTTC. Amino acid sequence: CASSLGLAGGPYNEQFF. Drawing the rest from reference TRBV7-6 and TRBJ2-1, the complete variable domain is GAGVSQSPRYKVTKRGQDVALRCDPISGHVSLYWYRQALGQGPEFLTYFNYEAQQDKSGLPNDRFSAERPEGSISTLTIQRTEQRDSAMYRCASSLGLAGGPYNEQFFGPGTRLTVL.

The chain has TRBV5-3 and TRBJ1-3; unclear D gene. TRBV5-3 is noted as an ORF with a role that remains uncertain. Deletions cut 0 bases from V and 0 bases from J, with 13 bases between. CDR3 length: 17 amino acids. CDR3 residues: CARSLGVRPSSGNTIYF. The CDR3 nucleotides read TGTGCCAGAAGCTTGGGGGTCAGGCCATCCTCTGGAAACACCATATATTTT.

The chain links TRBV5-4 to TRBJ2-7; D might be TRBD1 (6 bases). Germline V lookup: CDR1 SGHNT, CDR2 YYREEE (reference sequence). The CDR3 extends over 14 amino acids. Trimming cost V 2 bases and J 5 bases, with 14 bases left between them. CDR3 in amino acids: CASSFRGKIHEQYF. The CDR3 DNA is TGTGCCAGCAGCTTTAGGGGGAAAATCCACGAGCAGTACTTC.

The V gene is TRBV4-1, the J gene TRBJ2-6; D is perhaps TRBD2 (6 bases). CDR3 length: 16 residues. Deletions cut 4 bases from V and 1 base from J, with 11 bases between. Per the germline V gene, CDR1 is MGHRA and CDR2 is YSYEKL. The CDR3 DNA reads TGCGCCAGCAGCCGGCGGGAAGGTTCTGGGGCCAACGTCCTGACTTTC. This sequence encodes CASSRREGSGANVLTF.

The CDR3 spells CAWSYLGFSTDTQYF. CDR3 sequence (DNA): TGTGCCTGGAGTTATCTGGGCTTTAGCACAGATACGCAGTATTTT. The rearrangement links TRBV30 to TRBJ2-3, with D unresolved. The CDR3 runs 15 residues. Per the germline V gene, CDR1 is GTSNPN and CDR2 is SVGIG (reference sequence). Deletions cut 2 bases from V and 0 bases from J, with 12 bases between.

CDR3 amino acids: CASSPPSRDSRGETQYF. The CDR3 DNA reads TGTGCCAGCTCACCACCGTCCCGTGATAGCAGGGGAGAGACCCAGTACTTC. This rearrangement joins TRBV18 to TRBJ2-5; weak D call: TRBD1 (6 bases). Trimming cost V 0 bases and J 4 bases, with 18 bases left between them. Germline CDR1 KGHSH, CDR2 LQKENI. The CDR3 length is 17 residues.

The chain carries TRBV28 and TRBJ1-5, with TRBD1 identical over 8 bases. V shed 2 bases, J shed 0 bases, and the junction held 6 bases outside the gene matches. The length of the CDR3 is 17 residues. CDR1 and CDR2 (germline): MDHEN, SYDVKM. The CDR3 DNA sequence: TGTGCCAGCAGTTTAAGGACAGGGACCTATAGCAATCAGCCCCAGCATTTT. Protein: CASSLRTGTYSNQPQHF.

The CDR3 spells CASSFGTVNIQYF. The CDR3 nucleotides read TGTGCCAGCAGCTTCGGAACGGTTAACATTCAGTACTTC. The rearrangement links TRBV5-5 to TRBJ2-4; D unresolved. Trimming left V 2 bases short and J 7 bases short, with 10 bases between. The CDR3 loop spans 13 amino acids. Germline values: CDR1 SGHKS, CDR2 YYEKEE (reference sequence).

The chain recombines TRBV19 with TRBJ2-7, with 11 bases lining up with TRBD1. V gave up 5 bases and J gave up 9 bases; unmatched junction bases: 9. The CDR3 consists of 14 residues. CDR1 LNHDA and CDR2 SQIVND come from the germline V gene (reference sequence). CDR3 protein: CASSLGQGALRQYF. The DNA for the CDR3 is TGTGCCAGTAGTCTTGGACAGGGGGCCCTTCGGCAGTACTTC. Looking up the rest from reference TRBV19 and TRBJ2-7 gives the full variable domain: DGGITQSPKYLFRKEGQNVTLSCEQNLNHDAMYWYRQDPGQGLRLIYYSQIVNDFQKGDIAEGYSVSREKKESFPLTVTSAQKNPTAFYLCASSLGQGALRQYFGPGTRLTVT.

This clone was counted a few times. The rearrangement uses TRBV28 and TRBJ1-1, with a tentative D call TRBD1 (6 bases). Trimming pared 7 bases from V and 1 base from J, leaving 13 bases between. This CDR3 region has 14 residues. Germline V gene lookup returns CDR1 MDHEN and CDR2 SYDVKM. CDR3 bases: TGTGCCAGCAACTGGGGGGCGCGGAACACTGAAGCTTTCTTT. It specifies CASNWGARNTEAFF.

This rearrangement joins TRBV7-9 to TRBJ2-7; D uncertain. The germline V gene encodes CDR1 SEHNR and CDR2 FQNEAQ (reference sequence). This CDR3 has 12 residues. V was trimmed by 2 bases and J by 5 bases, leaving 7 bases between them. The CDR3 nucleotides are TGTGCCAGCAGCTTAAATTCTGACGAGCAGTACTTC. Its protein product is CASSLNSDEQYF.

The chain carries TRBV5-4 and TRBJ2-1; a possible D gene is TRBD2 (6 bases). Trimming pared 0 bases from V and 2 bases from J, leaving 12 bases between. The CDR3 totals 16 residues. CDR1 and CDR2 from the germline V gene are SGHNT and YYREEE (reference sequence). The CDR3 region has the DNA TGTGCCAGCAGCTTGGCTGGTAGCGGCCCCTACAATGAGCAGTTCTTC. Residues: CASSLAGSGPYNEQFF.

The rearrangement links TRBV27 to TRBJ2-7, with D maybe TRBD2 (5 bases). Per the germline V gene, CDR1 is MNHEY and CDR2 is SMNVEV (reference sequence). The CDR3 has 14 amino acids. The V end lost 4 bases, the J end lost 3 bases, and 13 bases lay between the germline ends. The CDR3 sequence is CASSSAGPLYEQYF. CDR3 in DNA: TGTGCCAGCAGTTCTGCGGGCCCCCTCTACGAGCAGTACTTC.

This rearrangement joins TRBV6-5 to TRBJ1-2; D not resolved. This CDR3 spans 14 amino acids. Trimming took off 5 bases at V and 0 bases at J, with 10 bases between the two ends. In germline, CDR1 is MNHEY, CDR2 SVGAGI. This CDR3 is CASSPGTSNYGYTF. CDR3 nucleotides: TGTGCCAGCAGTCCAGGAACCTCTAACTATGGCTACACCTTC.

On this clone itself: Other DNA sequences within the sample encode an identical CDR3. The gene calls are TRBV12-5 and TRBJ2-3; no reliable D call. Germline V gives CDR1 LGHNT, CDR2 FRNRAP. Deletions cut 1 base from V and 6 bases from J, with 2 bases between. There are 11 residues in the CDR3. The CDR3: CASGLGDTQYF. CDR3 bases: TGTGCTAGTGGTTTGGGGGATACGCAGTATTTT.

The rearrangement links TRBV6-6 to TRBJ2-7; D may be TRBD1 or TRBD2 (5 bases each). V lost 0 bases to trimming and J lost 0 bases, with 9 bases between them. The CDR3 is 15 amino acids. Germline loops: CDR1 MNHNY, CDR2 SVGAGI (reference sequence). CDR3 residues: CASSYSTRGSYEQYF. CDR3 DNA: TGTGCCAGCAGTTACTCCACGAGGGGCTCCTACGAGCAGTACTTC.

This clone was detected many times. The chain is built from TRBV10-2 and TRBJ2-2; possibly TRBD2 for D (6 bases). Per the germline V gene, CDR1 is WSHSY and CDR2 is SAAADI. V shed 7 bases and J shed 3 bases, with 12 bases lying between them. The CDR3 spans 14 residues. CDR3 sequence reads: CASMLERDTGELFF. CDR3 in DNA: TGCGCCAGCATGCTTGAGCGGGACACCGGGGAGCTGTTTTTT.

There are a few counts of this clone. The same CDR3 arises from other DNA sequences in this sample as well. The V call is TRBV19, the J call TRBJ1-1, with 8 bases aligning to TRBD1. This CDR3 spans 13 amino acids. Germline-derived CDR1 and CDR2 are LNHDA and SQIVND (reference sequence). J gave up 6 bases and V 6 bases, and 6 bases lay outside the gene matches. Here the CDR3 reads CASREQGDAEAFF. CDR3 nucleotides: TGTGCCAGTAGGGAACAGGGGGACGCTGAAGCTTTCTTT.

This chain joins TRBV14 and TRBJ2-5; 10 nucleotides line up with TRBD1. Germline V gives CDR1 SGHDN, CDR2 FVKESK. This CDR3 region has 16 residues. J lost 3 bases, V lost 3 bases, and 7 bases had no gene match. Here the CDR3 DNA reads TGTGCCAGCAGCCAGCTAATCGGACAGGGGGAAGAGACCCAGTACTTC. Translating it yields CASSQLIGQGEETQYF. Full variable domain (outside the CDR3, taken from reference TRBV14 and TRBJ2-5): EAGVTQFPSHSVIEKGQTVTLRCDPISGHDNLYWYRRVMGKEIKFLLHFVKESKQDESGMPNNRFLAERTGGTYSTLKVQPAELEDSGVYFCASSQLIGQGEETQYFGPGTRLLVL.

This clone showed up just a few times. The rearrangement links TRBV10-3 to TRBJ1-1; a possible D gene is TRBD1 (5 bases). Germline V gene data show CDR1 as ENHRY and CDR2 as SYGVKD. The CDR3 contains 13 residues. V was cut by 3 bases and J by 12 bases, with 17 bases left in between. The DNA for the CDR3 is TGTGCCATCAGTGATCCCCAGGGAGTTGTGACTTTCTTT. Its translation: CAISDPQGVVTFF.

This chain uses TRBV7-9 with TRBJ2-7, with D possibly being TRBD1 (5 bases). Trimming cost V 4 bases and J 6 bases, with 16 bases left between them. This CDR3 has 14 amino acids. Germline V gene lookup returns CDR1 SEHNR and CDR2 FQNEAQ (reference sequence). As DNA, the CDR3 is TGTGCCAGCAGCTCCATAGGGGTGGTGGCCGAGCAGTACTTC. Its translation is CASSSIGVVAEQYF.

V is TRBV19 and J is TRBJ2-3, with 11 bases that match TRBD1. The V gene end was trimmed by 6 bases and the J gene end by 5 bases; junction bases not matched to a gene: 7. CDR1 is LNHDA and CDR2 is SQIVND in the germline V gene (reference sequence). This CDR3 has 15 amino acids. CDR3 in DNA: TGTGCCAGTAGCCCGGACAGGGGGCGCGTAGATACGCAGTATTTT. Translation gives CASSPDRGRVDTQYF. Combining the CDR3 with reference TRBV19 and TRBJ2-3 gives the whole variable domain DGGITQSPKYLFRKEGQNVTLSCEQNLNHDAMYWYRQDPGQGLRLIYYSQIVNDFQKGDIAEGYSVSREKKESFPLTVTSAQKNPTAFYLCASSPDRGRVDTQYFGPGTRLTVL.

This clone was observed a single time. The chain carries TRBV29-1 and TRBJ1-5; no clear D. V was pared by 5 bases and J by 0 bases, with 8 bases between. Germline V gene data show CDR1 as SQVTM and CDR2 as ANQGSEA. This CDR3 comprises 13 residues. The CDR3 coding sequence is TGCAGCGTTATTACCGTTAGCAATCAGCCCCAGCATTTT. Protein: CSVITVSNQPQHF.

The chain is built from TRBV6-1 and TRBJ2-1; D uncertain. V shed 5 bases and J shed 8 bases, with 10 bases lying between them. Germline CDR1 and CDR2: MNHNS and SASEGT. This CDR3 comprises 12 residues. The CDR3 protein is CASSIRGDEQFF. Written as DNA, the CDR3 is TGTGCCAGCAGTATCAGAGGCGATGAGCAGTTCTTC.

The rearrangement links TRBV30 to TRBJ1-2; D call uncertain. The V gene lost 0 bases and the J gene lost 1 base, with 3 bases spanning the gap. The germline CDR1 and CDR2 sequences are GTSNPN and SVGIG (reference sequence). There are 12 residues in the CDR3. The CDR3 region is CAWSVLNYGYTF. The DNA of the CDR3 is TGTGCCTGGAGTGTACTTAACTATGGCTACACCTTC.

The V and J genes are TRBV15 and TRBJ2-1; D unresolved. The germline V and J ends were trimmed by 4 bases and 3 bases, with 16 bases remaining between them. This CDR3 comprises 16 residues. Germline V gene sequence: CDR1 LNHNV, CDR2 YYDKDF (reference sequence). The CDR3 DNA follows: TGTGCCACCAGCACACGCTCTTTTGGTGGCTACAATGAGCAGTTCTTC. Protein: CATSTRSFGGYNEQFF.